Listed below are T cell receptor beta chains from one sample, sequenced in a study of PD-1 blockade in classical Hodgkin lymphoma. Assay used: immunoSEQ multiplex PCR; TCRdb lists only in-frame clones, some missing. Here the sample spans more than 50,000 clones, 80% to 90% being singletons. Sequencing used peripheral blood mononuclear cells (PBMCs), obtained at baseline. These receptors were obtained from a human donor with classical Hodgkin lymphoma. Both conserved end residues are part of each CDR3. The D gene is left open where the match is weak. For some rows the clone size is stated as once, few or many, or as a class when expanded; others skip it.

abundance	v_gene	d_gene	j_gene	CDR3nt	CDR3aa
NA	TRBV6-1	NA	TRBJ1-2	TGTGCCAGCAGTGAAAGGGTGGGCCCCCTCTATGGCTACACCTTC	CASSERVGPLYGYTF
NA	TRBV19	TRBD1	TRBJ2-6	TGTGCCAGTCGGGACAGGGCGTGGGGGGCCAACGTCCTGACTTTC	CASRDRAWGANVLTF
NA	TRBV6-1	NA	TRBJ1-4	TGTGCCAGCAGTGAAGGGGGGGATGAAAAACTGTTTTTT	CASSEGGDEKLFF
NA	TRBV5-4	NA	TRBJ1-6	TGTGCCAGCAGCGTAGGCAGGAAAACCCTCCACTTT	CASSVGRKTLHF
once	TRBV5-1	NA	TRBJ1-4	TGCGCCAGCAGACCTGGGCCAACTAATGAAAAACTGTTTTTT	CASRPGPTNEKLFF
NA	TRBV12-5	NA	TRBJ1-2	TGTGCTAGTGGTTTGGTTCCAGGGAGGGGCTATGGCTACACCTTC	CASGLVPGRGYGYTF
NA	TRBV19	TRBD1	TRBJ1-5	TGTGCCAGTAGCGGGGACAGGGGATATCAGCCCCAGCATTTT	CASSGDRGYQPQHF
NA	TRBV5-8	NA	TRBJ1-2	TGTGCCAGCAGCTTGGAGGTCTTTACTAACTATGGCTACACCTTC	CASSLEVFTNYGYTF
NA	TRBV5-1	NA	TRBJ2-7	TGCGCCAGCAGCTCTGCCGGGTCTACCGCCGAGCAGTACTTC	CASSSAGSTAEQYF
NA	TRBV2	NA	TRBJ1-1	TGTGCCAGCAGTTACTTCACTGAAGCTTTCTTT	CASSYFTEAFF
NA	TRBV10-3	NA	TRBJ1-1	TGTGCCATCAGTCAATGGAACACTGAAGCTTTCTTT	CAISQWNTEAFF
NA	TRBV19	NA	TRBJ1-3	TGTGCCAGTAGTCCACAGGGTATCCTGGTCGGAAACACCATATATTTT	CASSPQGILVGNTIYF
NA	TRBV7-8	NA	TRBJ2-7	TGTGCCAGCAGCGTCGTTAGCGAGAACTACGAGCAGTACTTC	CASSVVSENYEQYF
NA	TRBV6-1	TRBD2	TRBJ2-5	TGTGCCAGCACCCCACTAGCGGGGATTCAAGAGACCCAGTACTTC	CASTPLAGIQETQYF
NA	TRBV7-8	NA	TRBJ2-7	TGTGCCAGCAGCTTCGGCTATGGCTCCTACGAGCAGTACTTC	CASSFGYGSYEQYF
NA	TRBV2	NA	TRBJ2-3	TGTGCCAGCACCCGACAGTGGCATACGCAGTATTTT	CASTRQWHTQYF
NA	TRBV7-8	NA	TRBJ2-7	TGTGCCAGCAGCTTTTCGGCGGACGGATACTACGAGCAGTACTTC	CASSFSADGYYEQYF
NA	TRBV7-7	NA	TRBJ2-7	TGTGCTAGCAGCTTCAGGCAGGGTGACGAGCAGTACTTC	CASSFRQGDEQYF
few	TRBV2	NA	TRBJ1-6	TGTGCCAGCAGTTCGATCGCCTCACCCCTCCACTTT	CASSSIASPLHF
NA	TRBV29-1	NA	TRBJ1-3	TGCAGCGTTACCCCCCTGGGGAGCTCTGGAAACACCATATATTTT	CSVTPLGSSGNTIYF
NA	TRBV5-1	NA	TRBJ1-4	TGCGCCAGCAGCTTGGCCTGGGCGAAGGAACTGTTTTTT	CASSLAWAKELFF
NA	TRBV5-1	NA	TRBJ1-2	TGCGCCAGCAGCTTGGTCGGGTGGAGCGGCTCTTATGGCTACACCTTC	CASSLVGWSGSYGYTF
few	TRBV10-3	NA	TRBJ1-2	TGTGCCATCAGTGAGTTAGTCGAGGTGTCTGGCTACACCTTC	CAISELVEVSGYTF
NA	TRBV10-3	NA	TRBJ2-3	TGTGCCATCAGTGAAGGGGCTAGCAGCACAGATACGCAGTATTTT	CAISEGASSTDTQYF